The sequence of this T cell receptor beta chain was determined in a study of blood T cell repertoires in COVID-19. Looking at the study overall: The United States, Italy and Spain supplied acute and convalescent COVID-19 samples. PBMCs, B-cell-depleted T cells, or T cells provided the cDNA or gDNA that made up the material.

Methods used by the authors: Using reference gene primer amplification, nucleated cell counts were estimated. Clones were sequenced by immunoSEQ multiplex PCR, and TCRdb holds only the in-frame ones, with some missing. D and trimming were read from the DNA, whereas the V and J calls and clone size are those reported in that table. The sample gives under 300,000 clones, about nine tenths of which show up once; approximately 7.9% is in the top ten. V lost 9 bases, J lost 3 bases, and 15 bases stayed unmatched. Germline values: CDR1 SEHNR, CDR2 FQNEAQ (reference sequence). This CDR3 is built from 16 residues.

The sequencing input was peripheral blood. The chain recombines TRBV7-9 with TRBJ1-2; the match to TRBD1 covers 8 bases. This sequence originates from a man between 60 and 75 years old who had recovered from COVID-19. The CDR3 protein is CASDYPVQGADYGYTF. In nucleotides, the CDR3 is TGTGCCAGTGACTACCCGGTCCAGGGGGCAGACTATGGCTACACCTTC. Full variable domain (outside the CDR3, taken from reference TRBV7-9 and TRBJ1-2): DTGVSQNPRHKITKRGQNVTFRCDPISEHNRLYWYRQTLGQGPEFLTYFQNEAQLEKSRLLSDRFSAERPKGSFSTLEIQRTEQGDSAMYLCASDYPVQGADYGYTFGSGTRLTVV.